A selection of T cell receptor beta chains follows, all from one sample in a study of T cell responses to AZD1222 COVID-19 vaccine. Profiled with immunoSEQ multiplex PCR; TCRdb holds only in-frame clones, not every one. Among about 150,000 clones, approximately 90% were seen once, and the ten largest hold roughly 3.4%. This material consisted of peripheral blood, taken 28 days after the second AZD1222 dose. These TCRs come from an adult who received the AZD1222 COVID-19 vaccine. The CDR3 runs from the conserved cysteine through the conserved F or W. The order of the fields is V gene, D gene, CDR3 length, CDR3 protein. The D gene is left open where the match is weak.

V gene: TRBV25-1
D gene: NA
CDR3 length: 14
CDR3 protein: CASSELLRDTEAFF

V gene: TRBV9
D gene: NA
CDR3 length: 13
CDR3 protein: CASSASLEYGYTF

V gene: TRBV27
D gene: TRBD1
CDR3 length: 16
CDR3 protein: CASSLSPRGLDYGYTF

V gene: TRBV6-5
D gene: NA
CDR3 length: 15
CDR3 protein: CASSYKLGANYGYTF

V gene: TRBV30
D gene: NA
CDR3 length: 13
CDR3 protein: CAWSVQGGYEQYF

V gene: TRBV9
D gene: TRBD2
CDR3 length: 16
CDR3 protein: CASSVGLAGVTGELFF

V gene: TRBV10-3
D gene: NA
CDR3 length: 12
CDR3 protein: CAIEGAGNTIYF

V gene: TRBV2
D gene: TRBD1
CDR3 length: 15
CDR3 protein: CASSERQGRNQPQHF

V gene: TRBV29-1
D gene: NA
CDR3 length: 12
CDR3 protein: CSSREGNQPQHF

V gene: TRBV10-3
D gene: TRBD2
CDR3 length: 13
CDR3 protein: CASKAGDSYEQYF

V gene: TRBV7-8
D gene: NA
CDR3 length: 11
CDR3 protein: CASSLNSEQYF

V gene: TRBV6-5
D gene: NA
CDR3 length: 15
CDR3 protein: CATRVQVSTYNEQFF

V gene: TRBV28
D gene: TRBD2
CDR3 length: 14
CDR3 protein: CASRNSGSADTQYF

V gene: TRBV6-5
D gene: NA
CDR3 length: 12
CDR3 protein: CASKRSGETQYF

V gene: TRBV5-3
D gene: TRBD2
CDR3 length: 15
CDR3 protein: CARSLLTSGGETQYF

V gene: TRBV7-2
D gene: NA
CDR3 length: 13
CDR3 protein: CASSLAESYEQYF

V gene: TRBV7-2
D gene: TRBD1
CDR3 length: 16
CDR3 protein: CASRLQGGAGNSPLHF

V gene: TRBV30
D gene: NA
CDR3 length: 13
CDR3 protein: CAWSVQASSGYTF

V gene: TRBV28
D gene: TRBD2
CDR3 length: 15
CDR3 protein: CASPAGLAGGDEQFF

V gene: TRBV9
D gene: TRBD1
CDR3 length: 15
CDR3 protein: CASSPGTGGDSPLHF

V gene: TRBV24-1
D gene: TRBD1
CDR3 length: 16
CDR3 protein: CATSDPQGATNYGYTF

V gene: TRBV2
D gene: NA
CDR3 length: 16
CDR3 protein: CASSGGGWGALNGYTF

V gene: TRBV7-9
D gene: TRBD2
CDR3 length: 16
CDR3 protein: CASSRVWAGVGDTQYF

V gene: TRBV15
D gene: TRBD1
CDR3 length: 16
CDR3 protein: CATSREAGTGSNEQFF

V gene: TRBV7-9
D gene: TRBD2
CDR3 length: 17
CDR3 protein: CASSRSRLAGEYNEQFF

V gene: TRBV30
D gene: NA
CDR3 length: 15
CDR3 protein: CAWSLGRAAGNTIYF

V gene: TRBV4-3
D gene: NA
CDR3 length: 15
CDR3 protein: CASSQIQGPNQPQHF

V gene: TRBV19
D gene: TRBD2
CDR3 length: 15
CDR3 protein: CASSQTSGRGNEQFF

V gene: TRBV7-7
D gene: TRBD2
CDR3 length: 15
CDR3 protein: CASSPTSGGQETQYF

V gene: TRBV18
D gene: NA
CDR3 length: 14
CDR3 protein: CASSPSGLYTEAFF

V gene: TRBV3-1/TRBV3-2
D gene: NA
CDR3 length: 12
CDR3 protein: CASSYSAYGYTF

V gene: TRBV19
D gene: TRBD1
CDR3 length: 13
CDR3 protein: CASSNRGRTEAFF

V gene: TRBV29-1
D gene: NA
CDR3 length: 11
CDR3 protein: CSGWTQETQYF

V gene: TRBV7-3
D gene: TRBD2
CDR3 length: 16
CDR3 protein: CASSPTPGLTYNEQFF

V gene: TRBV5-6
D gene: NA
CDR3 length: 13
CDR3 protein: CASSSARSYEQYF

V gene: TRBV7-9
D gene: TRBD2
CDR3 length: 11
CDR3 protein: CASTGLDEQYF

V gene: TRBV18
D gene: NA
CDR3 length: 14
CDR3 protein: CASSLSQGAAEQYF

V gene: TRBV12-3/TRBV12-4
D gene: NA
CDR3 length: 13
CDR3 protein: CASREGAKNIQYF

V gene: TRBV7-2
D gene: NA
CDR3 length: 12
CDR3 protein: CASTINAGELFF

V gene: TRBV4-2
D gene: TRBD2
CDR3 length: 18
CDR3 protein: CASSQPLAGGPRRDEQFF

V gene: TRBV18
D gene: NA
CDR3 length: 17
CDR3 protein: CASSLAGDGSGANVLTF

V gene: TRBV14
D gene: NA
CDR3 length: 16
CDR3 protein: CASSQGGTVSTDTQYF

V gene: TRBV11-2
D gene: NA
CDR3 length: 15
CDR3 protein: CASSSARGWTGELFF

V gene: TRBV12-3/TRBV12-4
D gene: NA
CDR3 length: 13
CDR3 protein: CASSRGRVDEQYF

V gene: TRBV11-2
D gene: TRBD1
CDR3 length: 15
CDR3 protein: CASPLQGTSNQPQHF

V gene: TRBV20-1
D gene: NA
CDR3 length: 13
CDR3 protein: CSASQGYNSPLHF

V gene: TRBV27
D gene: TRBD1
CDR3 length: 15
CDR3 protein: CASRLQGAANEKLFF

V gene: TRBV2
D gene: NA
CDR3 length: 16
CDR3 protein: CASSLTDGDNNSPLHF

V gene: TRBV7-2
D gene: NA
CDR3 length: 16
CDR3 protein: CASSLVVAVPNYEQYF

V gene: TRBV5-4
D gene: NA
CDR3 length: 14
CDR3 protein: CASSSAPRNQPQHF

V gene: TRBV7-9
D gene: NA
CDR3 length: 16
CDR3 protein: CASSPSVGVVGYEQYF

V gene: TRBV7-2
D gene: NA
CDR3 length: 15
CDR3 protein: CASSSSGGGVFEAFF

V gene: TRBV7-9
D gene: NA
CDR3 length: 13
CDR3 protein: CASSLDLGRSLHF

V gene: TRBV3-1/TRBV3-2
D gene: TRBD2
CDR3 length: 14
CDR3 protein: CASSLPGTSIEQYF

V gene: TRBV12-3/TRBV12-4
D gene: NA
CDR3 length: 11
CDR3 protein: CASSRRNEQYF

V gene: TRBV7-2
D gene: NA
CDR3 length: 13
CDR3 protein: CASSLKGTGELFF

V gene: TRBV28
D gene: TRBD1
CDR3 length: 13
CDR3 protein: CAIVRGQSYGYTF

V gene: TRBV19
D gene: NA
CDR3 length: 18
CDR3 protein: CASSIGESGGFRDQPQHF